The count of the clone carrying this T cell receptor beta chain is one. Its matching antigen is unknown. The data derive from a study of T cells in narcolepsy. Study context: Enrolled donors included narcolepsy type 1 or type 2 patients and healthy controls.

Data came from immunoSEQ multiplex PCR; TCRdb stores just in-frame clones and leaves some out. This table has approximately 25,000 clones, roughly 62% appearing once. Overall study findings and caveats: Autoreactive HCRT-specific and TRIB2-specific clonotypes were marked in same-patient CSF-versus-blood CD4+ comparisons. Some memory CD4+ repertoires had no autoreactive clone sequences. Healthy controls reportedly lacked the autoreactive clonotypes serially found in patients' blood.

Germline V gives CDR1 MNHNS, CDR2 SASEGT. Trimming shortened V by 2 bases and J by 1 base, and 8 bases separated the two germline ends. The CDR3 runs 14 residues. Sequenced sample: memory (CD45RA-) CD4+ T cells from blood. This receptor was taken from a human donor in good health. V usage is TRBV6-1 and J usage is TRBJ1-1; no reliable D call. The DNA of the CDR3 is TGTGCCAGCAGTGAAAAGGCCCAGAACACTGAAGCTTTCTTT. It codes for CASSEKAQNTEAFF.